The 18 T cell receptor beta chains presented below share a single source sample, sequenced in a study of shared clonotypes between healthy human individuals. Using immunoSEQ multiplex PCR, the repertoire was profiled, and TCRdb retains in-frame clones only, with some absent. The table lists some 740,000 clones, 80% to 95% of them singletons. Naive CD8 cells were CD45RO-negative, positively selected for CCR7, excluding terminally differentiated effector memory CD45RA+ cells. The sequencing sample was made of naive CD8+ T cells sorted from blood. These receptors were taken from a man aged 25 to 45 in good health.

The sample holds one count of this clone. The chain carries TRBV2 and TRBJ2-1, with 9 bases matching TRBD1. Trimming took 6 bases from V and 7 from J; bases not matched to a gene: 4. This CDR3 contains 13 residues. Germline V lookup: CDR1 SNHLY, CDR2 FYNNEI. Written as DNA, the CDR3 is TGTGCCAGCAGAGACAGGGGGGGGAATGAGCAGTTCTTC. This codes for CASRDRGGNEQFF.

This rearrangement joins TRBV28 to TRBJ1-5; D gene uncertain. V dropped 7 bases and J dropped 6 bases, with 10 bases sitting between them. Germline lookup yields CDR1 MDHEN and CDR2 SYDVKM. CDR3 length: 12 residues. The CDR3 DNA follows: TGTGCCAGCAATCGGCTAAGTCAGCCCCAGCATTTT. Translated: CASNRLSQPQHF.

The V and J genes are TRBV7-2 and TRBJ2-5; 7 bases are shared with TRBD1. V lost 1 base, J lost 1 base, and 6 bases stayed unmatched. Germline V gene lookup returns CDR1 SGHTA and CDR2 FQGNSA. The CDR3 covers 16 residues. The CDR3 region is CASSLGTGGIQETQYF. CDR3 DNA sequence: TGTGCCAGCAGCTTAGGGACAGGAGGTATCCAAGAGACCCAGTACTTC.

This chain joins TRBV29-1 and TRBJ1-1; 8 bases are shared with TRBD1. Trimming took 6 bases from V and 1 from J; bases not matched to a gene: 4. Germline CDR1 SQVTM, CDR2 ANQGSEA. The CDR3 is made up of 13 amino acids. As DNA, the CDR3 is TGCAGCGTGGGACAGGAAGAGAACACTGAAGCTTTCTTT. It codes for CSVGQEENTEAFF.

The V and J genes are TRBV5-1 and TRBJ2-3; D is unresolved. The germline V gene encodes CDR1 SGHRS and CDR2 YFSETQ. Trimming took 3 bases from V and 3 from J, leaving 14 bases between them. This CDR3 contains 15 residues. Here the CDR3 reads CASSWTGRGTDTQYF. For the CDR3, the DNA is TGCGCCAGCAGCTGGACCGGGCGCGGTACAGATACGCAGTATTTT.

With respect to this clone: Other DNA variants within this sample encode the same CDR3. The CDR3 protein is CASIVGRGGVDNEQFF. The CDR3 DNA is TGTGCCAGCATAGTGGGGCGGGGCGGTGTCGACAATGAGCAGTTCTTC. The chain carries TRBV7-9 and TRBJ2-1; D perhaps matches TRBD2 (6 bases). Germline CDR1 SEHNR, CDR2 FQNEAQ (reference sequence). The V and J ends lost 7 bases and 5 bases respectively, with 21 bases between them. CDR3 size: 16 residues.

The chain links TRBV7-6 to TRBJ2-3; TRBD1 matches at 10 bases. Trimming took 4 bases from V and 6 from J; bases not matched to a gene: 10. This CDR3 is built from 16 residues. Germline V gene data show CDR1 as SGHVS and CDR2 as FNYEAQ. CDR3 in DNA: TGTGCCAGCAGCTCAGACAGGGGGCAGGACGGGGATACGCAGTATTTT. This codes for CASSSDRGQDGDTQYF.

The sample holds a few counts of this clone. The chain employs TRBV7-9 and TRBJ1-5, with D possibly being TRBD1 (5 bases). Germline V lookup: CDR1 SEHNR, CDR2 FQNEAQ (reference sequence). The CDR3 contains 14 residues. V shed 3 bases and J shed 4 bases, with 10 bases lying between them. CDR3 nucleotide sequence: TGTGCCAGCAGCTTTGAGCAGGGTAATCAGCCCCAGCATTTT. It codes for CASSFEQGNQPQHF.

In DNA form, the CDR3 reads TGTGCCAGCAGACCAATTCCCGGGGAGCTGTTTTTT. Translated, it gives CASRPIPGELFF. The chain links TRBV6-6 to TRBJ2-2; D ambiguous. Trimming stripped 6 bases from V and 6 bases from J, with 8 bases between. The germline CDR1 and CDR2 sequences are MNHNY and SVGAGI (reference sequence). The CDR3 runs to 12 residues.

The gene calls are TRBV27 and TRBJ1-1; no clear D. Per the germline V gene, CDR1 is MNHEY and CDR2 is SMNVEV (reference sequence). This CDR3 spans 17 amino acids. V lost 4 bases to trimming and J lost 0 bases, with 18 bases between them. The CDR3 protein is CASSSQSPGNLNTEAFF. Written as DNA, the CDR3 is TGTGCCAGCAGTTCTCAATCCCCCGGCAACTTGAACACTGAAGCTTTCTTT.

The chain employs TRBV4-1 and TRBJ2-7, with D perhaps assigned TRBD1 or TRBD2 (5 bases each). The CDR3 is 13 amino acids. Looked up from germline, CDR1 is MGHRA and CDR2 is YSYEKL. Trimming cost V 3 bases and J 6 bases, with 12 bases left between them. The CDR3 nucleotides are TGCGCCAGCAGCCAGGGGGTTGGGGGCGAGCAGTACTTC. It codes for CASSQGVGGEQYF.

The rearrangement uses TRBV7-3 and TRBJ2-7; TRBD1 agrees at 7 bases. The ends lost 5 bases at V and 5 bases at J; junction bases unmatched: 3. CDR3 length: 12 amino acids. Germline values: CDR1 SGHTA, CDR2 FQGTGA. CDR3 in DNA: TGTGCCAGCAGCGGGGACAGCAACGAGCAGTACTTC. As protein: CASSGDSNEQYF.

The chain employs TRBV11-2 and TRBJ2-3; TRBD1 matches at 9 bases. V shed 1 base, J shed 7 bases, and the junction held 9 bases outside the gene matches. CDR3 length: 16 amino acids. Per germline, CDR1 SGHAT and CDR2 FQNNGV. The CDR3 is CASSLGIQGADYTQYF. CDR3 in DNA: TGTGCCAGCAGCTTAGGGATACAGGGGGCGGACTATACGCAGTATTTT.

CDR3 in amino acids: CASSRDSMDSQGPYF. CDR3 DNA sequence: TGTGCCAGCAGTAGAGACAGCATGGACTCCCAAGGGCCGTACTTC. V is TRBV28 and J is TRBJ2-5; D may match TRBD1 or TRBD2 (5 bases each). This CDR3 has 15 amino acids. The germline V gene encodes CDR1 MDHEN and CDR2 SYDVKM. Trimming cost V 5 bases and J 13 bases, with 26 bases left between them.

Here the CDR3 DNA reads TGTGCCAGCACCGACAGGGGCGATCCCTACGAGCAGTACTTC. This gives the protein CASTDRGDPYEQYF. This sequence joins TRBV11-3 and TRBJ2-7; 8 nucleotides line up with TRBD1. The V and J ends lost 7 bases and 2 bases, in that order; junction bases with no gene match: 7. Germline V gene data show CDR1 as SGHNT and CDR2 as YENEEA. The CDR3 is made up of 14 amino acids.

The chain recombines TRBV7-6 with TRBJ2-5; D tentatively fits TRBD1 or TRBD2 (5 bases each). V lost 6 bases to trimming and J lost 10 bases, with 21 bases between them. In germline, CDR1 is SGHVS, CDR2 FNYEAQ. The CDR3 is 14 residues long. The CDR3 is CASSPHGAPEGQYF. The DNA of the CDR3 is TGTGCCAGCAGTCCCCATGGGGCCCCAGAGGGCCAGTACTTC.

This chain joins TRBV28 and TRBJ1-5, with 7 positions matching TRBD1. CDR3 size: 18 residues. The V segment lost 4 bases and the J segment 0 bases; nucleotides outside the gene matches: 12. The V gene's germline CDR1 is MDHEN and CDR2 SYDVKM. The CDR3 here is CASSSFKQKGASNQPQHF. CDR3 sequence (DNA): TGTGCCAGCAGTTCCTTTAAGCAAAAGGGGGCTAGCAATCAGCCCCAGCATTTT.

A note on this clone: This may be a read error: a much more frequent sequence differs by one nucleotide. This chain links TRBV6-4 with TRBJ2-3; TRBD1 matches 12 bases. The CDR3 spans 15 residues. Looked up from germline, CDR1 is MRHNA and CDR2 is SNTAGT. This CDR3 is CANSEGTGGADTQYF. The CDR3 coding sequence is TGTGCCAACAGTGAGGGGACAGGGGGCGCAGATACGCAGTATTTT.